The clone carrying this T cell receptor (beta chain) was detected only a few times. Its matching antigen is unknown. This specimen belongs to a study of T cell responses to AZD1222 COVID-19 vaccine. Looked up from germline, CDR1 is MNHEY and CDR2 is SMNVEV (reference sequence). With 2 bases clipped from V and 3 bases from J, the junction kept 3 bases outside the gene matches. The CDR3 length is 15 residues. Analysis merged second doses at about 4 or about 12 weeks. Findings and caveats of the study: Donor demographics were predominantly white British with a female majority; clonal diversity may be underestimated. Spike-specific TCR breadth and depth both grew after two AZD1222 doses.

Assay used: immunoSEQ multiplex PCR; TCRdb lists only in-frame clones, some missing. The sample has about 130,000 clones, over 80% seen once. This specimen was peripheral blood, taken 28 days after the second AZD1222 dose. This TCR came from an adult who received the AZD1222 COVID-19 vaccine. The V gene is TRBV27, the J gene TRBJ2-7; 11 nucleotides agree with TRBD2. The CDR3 region is CASSLTSGRSYEQYF. DNA of the CDR3: TGTGCCAGCAGTTTAACTAGCGGGAGAAGCTACGAGCAGTACTTC.